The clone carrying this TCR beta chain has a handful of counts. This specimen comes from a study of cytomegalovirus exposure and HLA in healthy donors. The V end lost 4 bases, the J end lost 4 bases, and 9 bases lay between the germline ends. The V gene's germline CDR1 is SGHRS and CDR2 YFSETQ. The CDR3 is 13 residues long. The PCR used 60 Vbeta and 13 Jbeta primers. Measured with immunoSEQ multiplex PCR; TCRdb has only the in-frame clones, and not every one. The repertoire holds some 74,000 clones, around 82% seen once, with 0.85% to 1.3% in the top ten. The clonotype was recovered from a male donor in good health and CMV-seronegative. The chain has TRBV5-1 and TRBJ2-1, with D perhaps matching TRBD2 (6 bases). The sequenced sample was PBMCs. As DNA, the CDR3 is TGCGCCAGCAGCGCGGACTATTACAATGAGCAGTTCTTC. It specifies CASSADYYNEQFF.